This T cell receptor beta chain was documented in a study of T-cell memory formation after mild COVID-19. Study conclusions and caveats: There was a balanced CD4/CD8 profile in clones contracting day 15 to 85, and later expanders leaned CD4+. Memory cells collected pre-infection included some clones that later responded, suggesting cross-reactive memory joined. A second wave of clones peaked on day 37, and their SARS-CoV-2 specificity went unconfirmed.

CDR3 length: 14 residues. Germline V CDR1 and CDR2: SGHRS, YFSETQ. V trimming: 4 bases; J trimming: 3 bases; junction bases outside the gene matches: 5. With regard to this clonotype: Its antigen is currently unknown.

From 5'RACE with constant-segment primers came TCR alpha and TCR beta cDNA libraries that carried sample barcodes and UMIs. In TCRdb, the 5' RACE reads were re-called with MiXCR into one record per CDR3 protein. The sample includes hundreds of thousands of distinct CDR3 sequences, roughly 25% of them seen just once. The specimen sequenced was PBMCs or a T cell subset sorted from them (not recorded which). The V and J genes are TRBV5-1 and TRBJ1-1, with 8 bases lining up with TRBD1. This TCR was sampled from an adult woman who had mild COVID-19 (a few samples of this study predate the infection). Cell type and time point are not known. CDR3 amino acids: CASSRTGSDTEAFF. In DNA form, the CDR3 reads TGCGCCAGCAGCAGGACAGGGTCGGACACTGAAGCTTTCTTT.